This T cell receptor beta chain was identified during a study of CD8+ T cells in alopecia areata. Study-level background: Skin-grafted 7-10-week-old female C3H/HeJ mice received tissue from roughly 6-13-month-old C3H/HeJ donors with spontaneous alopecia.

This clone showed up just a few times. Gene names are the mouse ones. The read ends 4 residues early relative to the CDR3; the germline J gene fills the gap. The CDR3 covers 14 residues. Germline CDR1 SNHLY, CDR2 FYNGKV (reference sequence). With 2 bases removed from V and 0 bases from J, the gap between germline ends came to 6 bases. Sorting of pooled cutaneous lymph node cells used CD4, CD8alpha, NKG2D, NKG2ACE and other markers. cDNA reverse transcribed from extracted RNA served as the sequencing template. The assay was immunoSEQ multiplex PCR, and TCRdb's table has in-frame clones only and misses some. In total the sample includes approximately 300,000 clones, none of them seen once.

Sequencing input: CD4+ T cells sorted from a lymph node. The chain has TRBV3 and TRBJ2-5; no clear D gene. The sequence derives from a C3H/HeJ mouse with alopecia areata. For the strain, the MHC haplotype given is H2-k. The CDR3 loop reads CASSLTVNQDTQYF. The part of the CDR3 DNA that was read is TGTGCCAGCAGCTTAACAGTTAACCAAGAC.